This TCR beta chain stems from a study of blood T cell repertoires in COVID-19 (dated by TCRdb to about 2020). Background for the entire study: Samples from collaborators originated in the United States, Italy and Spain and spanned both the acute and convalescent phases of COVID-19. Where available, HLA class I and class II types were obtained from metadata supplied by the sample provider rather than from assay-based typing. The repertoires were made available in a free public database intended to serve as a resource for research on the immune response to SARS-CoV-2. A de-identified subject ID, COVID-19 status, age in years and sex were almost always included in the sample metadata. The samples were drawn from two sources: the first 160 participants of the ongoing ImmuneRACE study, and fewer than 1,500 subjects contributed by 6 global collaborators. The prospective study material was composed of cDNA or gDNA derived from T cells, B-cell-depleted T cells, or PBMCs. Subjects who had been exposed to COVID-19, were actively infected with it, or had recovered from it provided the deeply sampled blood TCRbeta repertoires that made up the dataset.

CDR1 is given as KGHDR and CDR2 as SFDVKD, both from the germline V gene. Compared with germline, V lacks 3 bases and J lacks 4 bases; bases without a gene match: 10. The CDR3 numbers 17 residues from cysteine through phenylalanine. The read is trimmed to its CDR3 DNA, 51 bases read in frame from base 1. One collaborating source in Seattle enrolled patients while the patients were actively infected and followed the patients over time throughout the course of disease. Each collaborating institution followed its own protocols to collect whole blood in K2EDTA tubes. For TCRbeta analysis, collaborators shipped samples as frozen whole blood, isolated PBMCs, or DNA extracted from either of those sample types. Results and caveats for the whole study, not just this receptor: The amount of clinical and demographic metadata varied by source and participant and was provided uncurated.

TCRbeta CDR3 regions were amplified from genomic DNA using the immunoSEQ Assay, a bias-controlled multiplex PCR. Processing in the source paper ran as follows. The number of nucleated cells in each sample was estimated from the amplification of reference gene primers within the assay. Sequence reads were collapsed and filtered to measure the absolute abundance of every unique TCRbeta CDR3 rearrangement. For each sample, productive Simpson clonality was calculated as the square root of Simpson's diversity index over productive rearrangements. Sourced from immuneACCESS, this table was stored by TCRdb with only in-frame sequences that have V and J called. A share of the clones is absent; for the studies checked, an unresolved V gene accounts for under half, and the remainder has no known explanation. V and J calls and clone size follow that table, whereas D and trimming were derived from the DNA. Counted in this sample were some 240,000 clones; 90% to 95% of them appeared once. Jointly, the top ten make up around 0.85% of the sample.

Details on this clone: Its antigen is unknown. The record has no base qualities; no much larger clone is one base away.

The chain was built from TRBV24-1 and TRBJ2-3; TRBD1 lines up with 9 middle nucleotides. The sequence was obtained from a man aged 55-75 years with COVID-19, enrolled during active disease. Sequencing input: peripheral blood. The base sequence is TGTGCCACCAGTGATCAACGCACGGACAGGGGACCAGATACGCAGTATTTT. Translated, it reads CATSDQRTDRGPDTQYF.